This T cell receptor (beta chain) appears in the sequencing data of a study of patients and donors after allogeneic stem cell transplantation. This clonotype has just a few counts. There are 15 residues in the CDR3. Germline values: CDR1 SGHRS, CDR2 YFSETQ. Trimming left V 4 bases short and J 1 base short, with 11 bases between. Each CDR3 protein gets one entry after TCRdb re-called the RT-PCR reads with MiXCR. The repertoire holds about a million distinct CDR3 sequences, with approximately 19% as singletons. The chain recombines TRBV5-1 with TRBJ2-2; D might be TRBD1 (5 bases). This TCR was recovered from a human donor who was either an allogeneic HSCT recipient or a stem cell or donor lymphocyte infusion donor (not recorded which). It is not recorded whose cells these are; they may come from a transplant donor. Material for sequencing was blood, either unsorted or a sorted T cell fraction (not recorded which). For the CDR3, the DNA is TGCGCCAGCAGCGAGACCGGACAGAACACCGGGGAGCTGTTTTTT. This codes for CASSETGQNTGELFF. Full variable domain (rest looked up from reference TRBV5-1 and TRBJ2-2): KAGVTQTPRYLIKTRGQQVTLSCSPISGHRSVSWYQQTPGQGLQFLFEYFSETQRNKGNFPGRFSGRQFSNSRSEMNVSTLELGDSALYLCASSETGQNTGELFFGEGSRLTVL.